A selection of T cell receptor beta chains follows, all from one sample in a study of cytomegalovirus exposure and HLA in healthy donors. The table came from immunoSEQ multiplex PCR; TCRdb's copy has only in-frame clones and leaves some out. The data show about 150,000 clones, about 76% seen once. Material: PBMCs. The origin of the receptors is a human donor in good health. Both conserved end residues are part of each CDR3. D genes are given only for firm matches. A clone size is listed for some rows: how often the clone was seen (once, few, many), or a class if it is expanded.

V gene	clone size	D gene	J gene	CDR3 DNA	CDR3 protein
TRBV20-1	-	TRBD1	TRBJ1-1	TGCAGTGCGCAGGCAGGGGGGGAAGCTTTCTTT	CSAQAGGEAFF
TRBV21-1	-	-	TRBJ2-4	TGTGCCGGACCTAGGACTAGCGGAGGCCTCACGGCCAAAAACATTCAGTACTTC	CAGPRTSGGLTAKNIQYF
TRBV5-4	-	TRBD1	TRBJ2-7	TGTGCCAGCAGCTTGGGAAGTGGCGCAGGGGGCTTTTACGAGCAGTACTTC	CASSLGSGAGGFYEQYF
TRBV4-2	-	TRBD2	TRBJ2-5	TGTGCCAGCAGCCGAGGGACTAGCGGGAGGGAGGAGGAGACCCAGTACTTC	CASSRGTSGREEETQYF
TRBV6-5	few	TRBD1	TRBJ1-1	TGTGCCAGCAGAAGAACCGGGACAGTCCTAGAAGCTTTCTTT	CASRRTGTVLEAFF
TRBV10-3	-	TRBD2	TRBJ2-3	TGTGCCATCAGTGAGACAGCATCACTAGCGGGGCGCACAGATACGCAGTATTTT	CAISETASLAGRTDTQYF
TRBV20-1	-	-	TRBJ2-1	TGCAGTGCTCGTAGTGATGAGCAGTTCTTC	CSARSDEQFF
TRBV5-1	once	TRBD1	TRBJ1-1	TGCGCCAGCAGCTTGGAAGGACAGGCAAAGACTGAAGCTTTCTTT	CASSLEGQAKTEAFF
TRBV19	once	TRBD1	TRBJ1-5	TGTGCCAGTAGTATCTCGACAGGGGTCAATCAGCCCCAGCATTTT	CASSISTGVNQPQHF
TRBV18	-	-	TRBJ1-1	TGTGCCAGCTCACCTCAGGCAGACCTAACTTACACTGAAGCTTTCTTT	CASSPQADLTYTEAFF
TRBV27	-	-	TRBJ1-5	TGTGCCAGCAGTTTGCACGGGTATAGCAATCAGCCCCAGCATTTT	CASSLHGYSNQPQHF
TRBV6-1	-	-	TRBJ1-1	TGTGCCAGCAGTGATACGGCCAGGAGGGGAACTGAAGCTTTCTTT	CASSDTARRGTEAFF
TRBV19	few	TRBD1	TRBJ1-3	TGTGCCAGTAGTATACCGGGACAGGGCTCTGGAAACACCATATATTTT	CASSIPGQGSGNTIYF
TRBV9	few	TRBD2	TRBJ2-2	TGTGCCAGCACCCTGACCGGGACTAGCGTTAACACCGGGGAGCTGTTTTTT	CASTLTGTSVNTGELFF
TRBV7-2	-	TRBD1	TRBJ2-2	TGTGCCAGCAGCCCACAGGGGATCACCGGGGAGCTGTTTTTT	CASSPQGITGELFF
TRBV14	-	-	TRBJ2-7	TGTGCCAGCAGCCAAGATTTTCATCAGTACTTC	CASSQDFHQYF
TRBV19	-	TRBD1	TRBJ1-1	TGTGCCAGTAGCCGGGACAGGGAGTACACTGAAGCTTTCTTT	CASSRDREYTEAFF
TRBV5-6	few	TRBD1	TRBJ2-7	TGTGCCAGCAGTATTGACAGGGGTGAGCCCTACGAGCAGTACTTC	CASSIDRGEPYEQYF
TRBV28	-	TRBD1	TRBJ1-4	TGTGCCAGCAGTTCCCGGGACAGGGAACCGGTTCCGACTAATGAAAAACTGTTTTTT	CASSSRDREPVPTNEKLFF
TRBV5-1	few	-	TRBJ1-5	TGCGCCAGCAGCGAGCAAGGGGGATTAGGGCAGCCCCAGCATTTT	CASSEQGGLGQPQHF
TRBV25-1	-	TRBD2	TRBJ2-3	TGTGCCAGCAGTGAATCCCAGCGGGAGGGGGCAGATACGCAGTATTTT	CASSESQREGADTQYF
TRBV14	-	-	TRBJ2-1	TGTGCCAGCAGCCAAGGGCTGGAGCAGTTCTTC	CASSQGLEQFF
TRBV5-1	-	-	TRBJ2-7	TGCGCCAGCAGCTTGGGTGAGGGAATTATCTCCTACGAGCAGTACTTC	CASSLGEGIISYEQYF
TRBV27	-	-	TRBJ2-1	TGTGCCAGCAGTCCCTCATTGACCCCGGAGGAGTTCTTC	CASSPSLTPEEFF
TRBV6-5	once	-	TRBJ1-2	TGTGCCACCACATATGAGGGAAGGGGCTACACCTTC	CATTYEGRGYTF
TRBV10-1	-	TRBD2	TRBJ2-3	TGCGCCAGCAGCGGGACTAGCCGTACAGATACGCAGTATTTT	CASSGTSRTDTQYF
TRBV29-1	-	TRBD1	TRBJ2-7	TGCAGCGTTAAGGGACAGTACGAGCAGTACTTC	CSVKGQYEQYF
TRBV2	-	TRBD1	TRBJ1-1	TGTGCCAGCAGGAAACAGGGGACTGAAGCTTTCTTT	CASRKQGTEAFF
TRBV6-5	-	-	TRBJ2-7	TGTGCCAGCAGCCCCCCGGGACTTCTCTACGAGCAGTACTTC	CASSPPGLLYEQYF
TRBV4-2	few	TRBD2	TRBJ2-3	TGTGCCAGCAGCCAAGATTTGACTAGCGGGGGGGGAGGTGTTTATGATACGCAGTATTTT	CASSQDLTSGGGGVYDTQYF
TRBV29-1	-	-	TRBJ1-2	TGCAGCGCGGGGACCCAGGAGGGCTACCCCTTC	CSAGTQEGYPF
TRBV20-1	once	-	TRBJ2-5	TGCAGTGCAAACAGCCAAGAGACCCAGTACTTC	CSANSQETQYF
TRBV12-2	-	-	TRBJ2-7	TGTGCAAGTCGAGGGGCGACACCTGAATACGAGCAGTACTTC	CASRGATPEYEQYF
TRBV5-4	few	-	TRBJ1-2	TGTGCCAGCAGCTTGAGGGGCAGGGGCTATGGCTACACCTTC	CASSLRGRGYGYTF
TRBV5-4	-	TRBD1	TRBJ1-1	TGTGCCAGCAGCCCAGGGGGCGGCACTGAAGCTTTCTTT	CASSPGGGTEAFF